The 15 T cell receptor beta chains in this list originate from one sample, sequenced in a study of HIV-infected patients and healthy controls. cDNA was made from 500 ng RNA using alpha and beta constant primers. Separate chain-specific third strand synthesis with multiplexing indices produced the alpha and beta libraries. Via MiXCR, TCRdb re-called the 5' RACE reads, giving one row per CDR3 protein. The profile shows approximately 22,000 distinct CDR3 sequences, 8.5% of them singletons. All unsorted peripheral T cells were captured because whole blood was used without fractionation. The material sequenced was blood. These receptors were collected from an adult in good health.

By frequency in the sample, this clonotype is medium-sized. For the CDR3, the DNA is TGTGCCAGCAGCGTAGCGCCACTAGTGCAAGAGACCCAGTACTTC. This encodes CASSVAPLVQETQYF. This chain uses TRBV9 with TRBJ2-5, with D maybe TRBD2 (5 bases). The CDR3 is 15 residues long. Trimming left V 0 bases short and J 2 bases short, with 11 bases between. The germline gives CDR1 SGDLS, CDR2 YYNGEE.

This clonotype has a count of ten or more. V usage is TRBV7-2 and J usage is TRBJ2-5; 8 nucleotides match TRBD2. Germline V gene sequence: CDR1 SGHTA, CDR2 FQGNSA. This CDR3 region has 15 residues. With 0 bases clipped from V and 5 bases from J, the junction kept 5 bases outside the gene matches. CDR3 sequence (DNA): TGTGCCAGCAGCTTAGCAGGTAGCGGGGCGGAGACCCAGTACTTC. Its protein product is CASSLAGSGAETQYF.

This clonotype was observed many times. This chain connects TRBV10-3 to TRBJ1-4; D call uncertain. CDR1 ENHRY and CDR2 SYGVKD come from the germline V gene. The CDR3 runs 16 residues. V shed 0 bases and J shed 6 bases, with 14 bases lying between them. Written as DNA, the CDR3 is TGTGCCATCAGTGAGTCTCCACCTGGGGAGCATGAAAAACTGTTTTTT. This codes for CAISESPPGEHEKLFF.

At least ten counts were recorded for this clonotype. J is TRBJ1-2 and V is TRBV6-1; 7 nucleotides line up with TRBD1. The CDR3 spans 17 residues. In germline, CDR1 is MNHNS, CDR2 SASEGT. V shed 4 bases, J shed 0 bases, and the junction held 11 bases outside the gene matches. The DNA of the CDR3 is TGTGCCAGCAGTGTAACCGGGACAGCCCGGGCTAACTATGGCTACACCTTC. It encodes CASSVTGTARANYGYTF.

This clonotype has at least ten counts. This chain joins TRBV30 and TRBJ2-7, with 10 bases lining up with TRBD2. Germline CDR1 GTSNPN, CDR2 SVGIG (reference sequence). Germline trimming cut 8 bases from V and 2 bases from J; bases unmatched to any gene: 0. The CDR3 is 11 residues long. Written as DNA, the CDR3 is TGTGCCGGGACTAGCGCCTACGAGCAGTACTTC. It is translated as CAGTSAYEQYF.

This clonotype was found a few times. As DNA, the CDR3 is TGTGCCTGGAGTGAAGACAGGGAAAACTATGGCTACACCTTC. Residues: CAWSEDRENYGYTF. The rearrangement links TRBV30 to TRBJ1-2; 7 bases are shared with TRBD1. CDR1 GTSNPN and CDR2 SVGIG come from the germline V gene (reference sequence). The CDR3 contains 14 residues. The V segment lost 1 base and the J segment 2 bases; nucleotides outside the gene matches: 4.

This clonotype has at least ten counts. The rearrangement links TRBV7-2 to TRBJ2-1, with TRBD2 as a possible D gene (7 bases). Deletions cut 0 bases from V and 1 base from J, with 10 bases between. Germline V CDR1 and CDR2: SGHTA, FQGNSA. The CDR3 contains 16 residues. DNA for the CDR3: TGTGCCAGCAGCTTAGCGGGAGGGACATCCTACAATGAGCAGTTCTTC. This codes for CASSLAGGTSYNEQFF.

V is TRBV11-3 and J is TRBJ2-1, with 10 bases matching TRBD2. Germline V lookup: CDR1 SGHNT, CDR2 YENEEA. The CDR3 spans 19 residues. V lost 1 base to trimming and J lost 0 bases; unmatched junction nucleotides: 9. CDR3 in DNA: TGTGCCAGCAGCTTAGTTTCTAGCGGGGGCCAGAGCTCCTACAATGAGCAGTTCTTC. Protein: CASSLVSSGGQSSYNEQFF.

This clonotype was counted a few times. V gene TRBV5-1 combines with J gene TRBJ2-2; 9 nucleotides agree with TRBD1. The CDR3 has 18 amino acids. Per germline, CDR1 SGHRS and CDR2 YFSETQ. J lost 7 bases, V lost 7 bases, and 20 bases had no gene match. The CDR3 coding sequence is TGCGCCAGCCGAATAAAGGATCCGGGACAGGGTGACGACGGGGAGCTGTTTTTT. Amino acid sequence: CASRIKDPGQGDDGELFF.

The chain recombines TRBV12-3 or TRBV12-4 with TRBJ1-2; no clear D. CDR3 length: 14 amino acids. Trimming removed 5 bases at V and 4 bases at J, with 14 bases between. The CDR3: CASSPTPTTYGYTF. The CDR3 DNA follows: TGTGCCAGCAGTCCAACACCGACAACCTATGGCTACACCTTC.

Details on this clonotype: A read error may explain this, as a much larger clone is one base away. The genes are TRBV5-4 and TRBJ2-2; D not certain. V lost 4 bases to trimming and J lost 0 bases, with 13 bases between them. Per germline, CDR1 SGHNT and CDR2 YYREEE (reference sequence). The CDR3 is 16 residues long. CDR3 in amino acids: CASSPVTRTNTGELFF. In nucleotides, the CDR3 is TGTGCCAGCAGCCCGGTTACAAGGACGAACACCGGGGAGCTGTTTTTT.

This clonotype came up many times. The chain recombines TRBV29-1 with TRBJ2-3; unclear D gene. Trimming pared 4 bases from V and 2 bases from J, leaving 10 bases between. The CDR3 runs 13 residues. From germline, CDR1 is SQVTM and CDR2 ANQGSEA. CDR3 region: CSVGGRYTDTQYF. The CDR3 DNA sequence: TGCAGCGTTGGAGGACGATACACAGATACGCAGTATTTT.

This clonotype was observed a few times. This CDR3 is CASSVEGSQETQYF. CDR3 DNA sequence: TGTGCCAGCAGCGTAGAGGGTTCCCAAGAGACCCAGTACTTC. The chain recombines TRBV9 with TRBJ2-5; the D is unclear. This CDR3 has 14 residues. V lost 0 bases and J lost 1, with 7 bases in between. Looked up from germline, CDR1 is SGDLS and CDR2 is YYNGEE.

This clonotype is termed medium-sized. The V and J genes are TRBV7-9 and TRBJ1-4, with TRBD1 matching over 7 bases. Germline CDR1 and CDR2: SEHNR and FQNEAQ (reference sequence). The length of the CDR3 is 15 residues. The V gene end was trimmed by 5 bases and the J gene end by 7 bases; junction bases not matched to a gene: 10. The CDR3 sequence: CASSARQGSSEKLFF. DNA of the CDR3: TGTGCCAGCAGCGCCCGACAGGGTTCTTCTGAAAAACTGTTTTTT.

This clonotype was seen many times. The chain is built from TRBV5-6 and TRBJ2-7; 7 bases are shared with TRBD1. CDR3 size: 15 residues. The germline gives CDR1 SGHDT, CDR2 YYEEEE. The V and J ends lost 4 bases and 3 bases, in that order; junction bases with no gene match: 10. CDR3 residues: CASSGAGTAYYEQYF. The DNA of the CDR3 is TGTGCCAGCAGCGGGGCCGGGACAGCCTACTACGAGCAGTACTTC.